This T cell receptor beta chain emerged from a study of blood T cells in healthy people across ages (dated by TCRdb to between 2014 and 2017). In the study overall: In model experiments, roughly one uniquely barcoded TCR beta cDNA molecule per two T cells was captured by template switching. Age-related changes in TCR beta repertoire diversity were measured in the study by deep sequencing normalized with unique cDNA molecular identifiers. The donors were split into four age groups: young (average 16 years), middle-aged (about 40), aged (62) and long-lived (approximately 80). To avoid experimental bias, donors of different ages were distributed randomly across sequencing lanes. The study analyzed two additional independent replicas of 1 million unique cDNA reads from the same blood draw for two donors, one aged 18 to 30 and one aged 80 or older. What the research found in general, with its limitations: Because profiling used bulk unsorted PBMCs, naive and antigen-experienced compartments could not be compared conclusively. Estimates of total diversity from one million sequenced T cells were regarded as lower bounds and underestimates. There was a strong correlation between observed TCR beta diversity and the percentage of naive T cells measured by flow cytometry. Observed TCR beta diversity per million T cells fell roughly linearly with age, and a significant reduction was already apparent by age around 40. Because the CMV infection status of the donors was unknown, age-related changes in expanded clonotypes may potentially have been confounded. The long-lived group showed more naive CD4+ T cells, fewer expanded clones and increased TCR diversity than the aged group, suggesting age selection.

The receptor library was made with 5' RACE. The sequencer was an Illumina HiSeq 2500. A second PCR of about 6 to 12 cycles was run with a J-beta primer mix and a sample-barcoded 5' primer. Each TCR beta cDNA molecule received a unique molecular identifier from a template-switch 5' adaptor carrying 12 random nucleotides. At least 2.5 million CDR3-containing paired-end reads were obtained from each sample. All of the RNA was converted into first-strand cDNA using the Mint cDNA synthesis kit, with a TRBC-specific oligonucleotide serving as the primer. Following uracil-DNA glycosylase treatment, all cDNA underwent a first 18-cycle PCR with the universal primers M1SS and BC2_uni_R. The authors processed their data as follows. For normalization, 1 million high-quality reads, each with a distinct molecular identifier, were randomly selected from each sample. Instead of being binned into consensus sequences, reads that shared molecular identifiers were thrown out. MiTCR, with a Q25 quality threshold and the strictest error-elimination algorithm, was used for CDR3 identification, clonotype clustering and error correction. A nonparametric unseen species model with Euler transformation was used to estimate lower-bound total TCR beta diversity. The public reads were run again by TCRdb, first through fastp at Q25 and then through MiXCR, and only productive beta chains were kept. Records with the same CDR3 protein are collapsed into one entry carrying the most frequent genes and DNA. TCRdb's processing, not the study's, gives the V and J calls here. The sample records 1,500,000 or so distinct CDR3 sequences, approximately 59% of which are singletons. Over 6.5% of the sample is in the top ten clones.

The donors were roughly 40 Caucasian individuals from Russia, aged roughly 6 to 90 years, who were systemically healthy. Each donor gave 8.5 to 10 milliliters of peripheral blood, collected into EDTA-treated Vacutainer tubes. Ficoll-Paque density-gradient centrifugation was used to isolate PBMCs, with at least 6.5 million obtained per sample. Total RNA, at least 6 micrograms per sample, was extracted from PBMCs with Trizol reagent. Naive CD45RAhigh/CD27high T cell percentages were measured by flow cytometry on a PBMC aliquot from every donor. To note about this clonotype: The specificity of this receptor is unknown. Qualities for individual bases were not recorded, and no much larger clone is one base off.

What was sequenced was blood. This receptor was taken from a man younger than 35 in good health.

DNA sequence: TGTGCCAGCAGCTTAAACGGGGGGTATACGCAGTATTTT. This sequence encodes CASSLNGGYTQYF. The sequence is built from TRBV7-2 and TRBJ2-3, with 7 bases aligning to TRBD2. Looking up the germline V gene yields CDR1 SGHTA and CDR2 FQGNSA. From the cysteine up to the phenylalanine, the CDR3 has a length of 13 residues. The entry retains the CDR3 DNA only, 39 bases that are in frame from base 1. V lost 2 bases and J lost 7 bases, and the count of bases not matched to a germline gene is 3. Reference TRBV7-2 and TRBJ2-3 genes cover what lies past the CDR3, so the full variable domain is GAGVSQSPSNKVTEKGKDVELRCDPISGHTALYWYRQSLGQGLEFLIYFQGNSAPDKSGLPSDRFSAERTGGSVSTLTIQRTQQEDSAVYLCASSLNGGYTQYFGPGTRLTVL.